These 14 T cell receptor beta chains were all obtained from the same sample, sequenced in a study of cytomegalovirus exposure and HLA in healthy donors. Primers: 60 Vbeta forward and 13 Jbeta reverse. Profiled with immunoSEQ multiplex PCR; TCRdb holds only in-frame clones, not every one. The profile covers about 200,000 clones, with 80% to 85% appearing a single time and approximately 6.5% taken by the ten largest. Material: PBMCs. These TCRs come from a woman between 50 and 59 years old in good health and CMV-seropositive.

J is TRBJ2-2 and V is TRBV5-6; D is perhaps TRBD1 (5 bases). This CDR3 region has 16 residues. Deletions cut 1 base from V and 4 bases from J, with 14 bases between. CDR1 is SGHDT, CDR2 YYEEEE, per germline. CDR3 sequence (DNA): TGTGCCAGCAGCTTGCCCAGGGTATGGTCCACCGGGGAGCTGTTTTTT. Protein sequence: CASSLPRVWSTGELFF.

This chain links TRBV4-1 with TRBJ2-5, with 7 nucleotides matching TRBD1. V trimming: 1 base; J trimming: 5 bases; junction bases outside the gene matches: 4. CDR3 length: 14 residues. The germline gives CDR1 MGHRA, CDR2 YSYEKL. Written as DNA, the CDR3 is TGCGCCAGCAGCCAAGGACAGGGTAGGGAGACCCAGTACTTC. Translation gives CASSQGQGRETQYF.

The chain carries TRBV4-1 and TRBJ2-1; TRBD2 agrees at 7 bases. Germline loops: CDR1 MGHRA, CDR2 YSYEKL. This CDR3 has 15 amino acids. V was pared by 0 bases and J by 13 bases, with 12 bases of the junction left unmatched. In DNA, the CDR3 is TGCGCCAGCAGCCAAGATTCCGGGGGGATTAGGTCCCAGTTCTTC. Its protein is CASSQDSGGIRSQFF.

Worth noting for this clone: Its ends do not fully match the called genes, so a read error is possible. CDR3 amino acids: CSSSPSTDTQYF. In DNA, the CDR3 is TGTTCCAGCAGCCCCTCCACAGATACGCAGTATTTT. V gene TRBV7-9 combines with J gene TRBJ2-3; D is undetermined. The CDR3 is 12 amino acids. The germline V gene encodes CDR1 SEHNR and CDR2 FQNEAQ (reference sequence).

The chain employs TRBV5-6 and TRBJ2-7; D ambiguous. Germline lookup yields CDR1 SGHDT and CDR2 YYEEEE. The CDR3 loop spans 12 amino acids. The germline V and J ends were trimmed by 1 base and 5 bases, with 7 bases remaining between them. The CDR3: CASSLSPDEQYF. CDR3 bases: TGTGCCAGCAGCTTGAGTCCGGACGAGCAGTACTTC.

This clone was recorded only once. The rearrangement uses TRBV10-2 and TRBJ2-7; 9 positions match TRBD1. Germline trimming cut 5 bases from V and 6 bases from J; bases unmatched to any gene: 5. This CDR3 has 13 residues. Germline assignment: CDR1 WSHSY and CDR2 SAAADI. The CDR3 bases are TGCGCCAGCAGTCCCGACAGGGGGGGCGAGCAGTACTTC. Amino acids: CASSPDRGGEQYF.

The J gene is TRBJ1-1, the V gene TRBV5-4; D uncertain. CDR1 is SGHNT, CDR2 YYREEE, per germline (reference sequence). V lost 4 bases and J 1 base, leaving 11 bases between the germline ends. The CDR3 covers 14 residues. The CDR3 coding sequence is TGTGCCAGCAGCCGAGACACCACGAACACTGAAGCTTTCTTT. Amino acids: CASSRDTTNTEAFF.

The rearrangement links TRBV15 to TRBJ2-4; D is possibly TRBD1 (6 bases). Trimming removed 1 base at V and 3 bases at J, with 7 bases between. The CDR3 contains 14 residues. Germline V gives CDR1 LNHNV, CDR2 YYDKDF (reference sequence). DNA of the CDR3: TGTGCCACCAGCAGAGGGACAGACAAAAACATTCAGTACTTC. This gives the protein CATSRGTDKNIQYF.

In this sample, this clone turned up a few times. V gene TRBV6-5 combines with J gene TRBJ1-3; possibly TRBD1 for D (6 bases). The CDR3 extends over 15 amino acids. Per the germline V gene, CDR1 is MNHEY and CDR2 is SVGAGI. Trimming stripped 8 bases from V and 0 bases from J, with 14 bases between. This CDR3 reads CASADSHLSGNTIYF. The DNA for the CDR3 is TGTGCCAGCGCGGACAGTCATCTCTCTGGAAACACCATATATTTT.

The genes are TRBV7-3 and TRBJ2-3; D possibly corresponds to TRBD2 (6 bases). Germline lookup yields CDR1 SGHTA and CDR2 FQGTGA. The CDR3 is 15 residues long. The V gene lost 1 base and the J gene lost 1 base, with 9 bases spanning the gap. As DNA, the CDR3 is TGTGCCAGCAGCTTAAATCCTAGCGGCACAGATACGCAGTATTTT. This sequence encodes CASSLNPSGTDTQYF.

The genes are TRBV5-1 and TRBJ2-7; 8 nucleotides line up with TRBD1. Germline assignment: CDR1 SGHRS and CDR2 YFSETQ. V trimming: 1 base; J trimming: 6 bases; junction bases outside the gene matches: 6. The CDR3 is 14 residues long. CDR3 in amino acids: CASSLKPDRAEQYF. In nucleotides, the CDR3 is TGCGCCAGCAGCTTGAAACCGGACAGGGCCGAGCAGTACTTC.

The chain employs TRBV5-5 and TRBJ1-1, with a weak D call TRBD1 (6 bases). There are 15 residues in the CDR3. The V gene's germline CDR1 is SGHKS and CDR2 YYEKEE (reference sequence). Trimming removed 0 bases from V and 7 bases from J, with 16 bases in between. The CDR3 sequence: CASSLGDNRDVEAFF. In DNA, the CDR3 is TGTGCCAGCAGCTTGGGGGATAACAGGGACGTTGAAGCTTTCTTT.

The rearrangement uses TRBV11-2 and TRBJ2-5, with 9 bases that match TRBD2. V dropped 3 bases and J dropped 4; count of bases not matched to a gene: 9. This CDR3 comprises 16 residues. Germline assignment: CDR1 SGHAT and CDR2 FQNNGV. The CDR3 reads CASSFLGGLAPETQYF. CDR3 coding DNA: TGTGCCAGCAGCTTTTTGGGGGGACTAGCTCCAGAGACCCAGTACTTC.

This chain uses TRBV5-4 with TRBJ2-5; 9 positions agree with TRBD1. V lost 3 bases, J lost 6 bases, and 12 bases stayed unmatched. Per germline, CDR1 SGHNT and CDR2 YYREEE (reference sequence). This CDR3 comprises 16 residues. CDR3 loop: CASSSGGDRGYKTQYF. Here the CDR3 DNA reads TGTGCCAGCAGCTCGGGAGGCGACAGGGGGTATAAGACCCAGTACTTC.